Detailed here is one TCR beta chain. Antigen: not known. This specimen comes from a study of vaccination and CD4 T cells after COVID-19. Looking at the study overall: Samples taken post-COVID came a median around 3.5 months after diagnosis, ranging from 35 to 161.

The Oncomine TCR Beta short-read assay generated sequence data from the DNA of cultured CD4+ T cells. TCRdb ran MiXCR on the PCR reads and lists one entry per CDR3 protein. The sample consists of about 29,000 distinct CDR3 sequences, 62% of them appearing once. CDR3 length: 13 amino acids. V was cut by 10 bases and J by 0 bases, with 13 bases left in between. Germline V gene lookup returns CDR1 MGHDK and CDR2 SYGVNS. The treatment is: roughly nine-day PBMC culture with coronavirus spike peptide pools or control peptides (ViraFEST assay). Antigen-specific T cell expansion with peptide pools preceded TCR sequencing in the ViraFEST approach.

The TCR sequence derives from a human donor who received a COVID-19 vaccine. The rearrangement joins TRBV25-1 to TRBJ2-7, with D possibly matching TRBD1 (5 bases). The specimen was CD4+ T cells from blood, cultured in vitro, collected after SARS-CoV-2 vaccination. The CDR3 region has the DNA TGTGCCACCGACAGCCCTAACTCCTACGAGCAGTACTTC. It codes for CATDSPNSYEQYF.